What follows are 20 T cell receptor beta chains derived from one specimen sequenced in a study of shared clonotypes between healthy human individuals. Using immunoSEQ multiplex PCR, the repertoire was profiled, and TCRdb retains in-frame clones only, with some absent. The sample lists 2 million to 2.5 million clones, under 97% occurring once. Specimen: naive CD4+ T cells sorted from blood. Regarding subset: CD45RA+ positively selected. These receptors were taken from a man between 18 and 35 years old in good health.

This rearrangement joins TRBV5-4 to TRBJ1-2; 8 nucleotides agree with TRBD1. CDR3 length: 14 amino acids. From germline, CDR1 is SGHNT and CDR2 YYREEE (reference sequence). The trim removed 4 bases at V and 6 bases at J, leaving 8 bases unmatched. The CDR3: CASSVQQGVDGYTF. CDR3 bases: TGTGCCAGCAGCGTCCAACAGGGGGTGGATGGCTACACCTTC.

The gene calls are TRBV5-4 and TRBJ1-6; D ambiguous. V was pared by 0 bases and J by 10 bases, with 11 bases between. The length of the CDR3 is 14 residues. Germline CDR1 SGHNT, CDR2 YYREEE (reference sequence). The CDR3, as DNA: TGTGCCAGCAGCTTGGGGCAGCAGTCCTCACCCCTCCACTTT. Translated, it gives CASSLGQQSSPLHF. The entire variable domain, with the rest obtained from reference TRBV5-4 and TRBJ1-6, is as follows: ETGVTQSPTHLIKTRGQQVTLRCSSQSGHNTVSWYQQALGQGPQFIFQYYREEENGRGNFPPRFSGLQFPNYSSELNVNALELDDSALYLCASSLGQQSSPLHFGNGTRLTVT.

This clone was observed a single time. The chain joins TRBV28 to TRBJ1-4; D uncertain. The length of the CDR3 is 16 residues. CDR1 and CDR2 (germline): MDHEN, SYDVKM. Deletions cut 5 bases from V and 2 bases from J, with 15 bases between. CDR3 amino acids: CASSPTGQATNEKLFF. In nucleotides, the CDR3 is TGTGCCAGCAGTCCCACTGGGCAGGCGACTAATGAAAAACTGTTTTTT.

The J gene is TRBJ1-4, the V gene TRBV19, with D perhaps TRBD1 (5 bases). V was shortened by 6 bases and J by 6 bases, with 14 bases between the two germline ends. Per germline, CDR1 LNHDA and CDR2 SQIVND (reference sequence). The CDR3 totals 14 residues. Here the CDR3 reads CASRWGGHDEKLFF. The CDR3 DNA is TGTGCCAGTAGATGGGGCGGTCATGATGAAAAACTGTTTTTT.

V and J are TRBV5-6 and TRBJ2-1; 8 bases align to TRBD1. The CDR3 contains 16 residues. Germline V lookup: CDR1 SGHDT, CDR2 YYEEEE. Trimming at V came to 4 bases and at J to 3 bases, leaving 9 bases not matched to a gene. The CDR3 DNA reads TGTGCCAGCAGCGCCCAGCCGGGGACAGGCTACAATGAGCAGTTCTTC. Translation gives CASSAQPGTGYNEQFF.

This sequence joins TRBV5-4 and TRBJ2-1; 7 nucleotides align to TRBD1. Per the germline V gene, CDR1 is SGHNT and CDR2 is YYREEE (reference sequence). The CDR3 spans 11 residues. Losses at the gene ends were 9 bases for V and 4 bases for J; bases not matched to a gene: 1. Here the CDR3 reads CATGQYNEQFF. The CDR3 DNA reads as TGTGCCACGGGACAGTACAATGAGCAGTTCTTC.

The rearrangement links TRBV19 to TRBJ2-4; D is perhaps TRBD2 (5 bases). The V end was cut by 2 bases, the J end by 2 bases, with 10 bases between. The germline V gene has CDR1 LNHDA and CDR2 SQIVND (reference sequence). The CDR3 runs to 15 residues. The CDR3 nucleotides read TGTGCCAGTAGTATATGGCCGGGGTCCAAAAACATTCAGTACTTC. It specifies CASSIWPGSKNIQYF.

V usage is TRBV2 and J usage is TRBJ2-2, with D hard to call. The CDR3 covers 14 residues. Trimming took off 6 bases at V and 6 bases at J, with 14 bases between the two ends. In germline, CDR1 is SNHLY, CDR2 FYNNEI. The CDR3 here is CASRNSTSSGELFF. The CDR3 coding sequence is TGTGCCAGCAGGAACAGCACATCCTCCGGGGAGCTGTTTTTT.

The CDR3 region has the DNA TGTGCCAGCAGCCCTCTTGGAGGGACTAGCGTTCAGACCCAGTACTTC. Protein: CASSPLGGTSVQTQYF. The chain employs TRBV7-9 and TRBJ2-5; TRBD2 matches at 10 bases. This CDR3 is 16 amino acids long. The germline V gene has CDR1 SEHNR and CDR2 FQNEAQ (reference sequence). J gave up 6 bases and V 5 bases, and 12 bases lay outside the gene matches.

Details on this clone: Distinct nucleotide sequences in the sample also encode this CDR3. The chain joins TRBV29-1 to TRBJ2-3, with D possibly matching TRBD1 (5 bases). The CDR3 covers 10 residues. Germline CDR1 and CDR2: SQVTM and ANQGSEA. Between the trimmed V and J ends, which lost 4 bases and 6 bases, there was a span of 5 bases. CDR3 DNA sequence: TGCAGCGTTGCAGGGGATACGCAGTATTTT. It specifies CSVAGDTQYF.

The chain joins TRBV28 to TRBJ2-1; 9 bases agree with TRBD1. V dropped 5 bases and J dropped 2; count of bases not matched to a gene: 7. The CDR3 covers 16 residues. In germline, CDR1 is MDHEN, CDR2 SYDVKM. The CDR3 protein is CASSPFRDRAYNEQFF. The CDR3 DNA reads TGTGCCAGCAGTCCGTTCCGGGACAGGGCCTACAATGAGCAGTTCTTC.

This clone was counted a few times. V gene TRBV23-1 combines with J gene TRBJ1-2; unclear D gene. TRBV23-1 is sorted into the ORF group, with uncertain function. The CDR3 runs 15 residues. The V end lost 0 bases, the J end lost 6 bases, and 14 bases lay between the germline ends. Here the CDR3 DNA reads TGCGCCAGCAGTCAATCGGTCAGATTCACGGATGGCTACACCTTC. Its protein is CASSQSVRFTDGYTF.

The chain recombines TRBV6-1 with TRBJ2-2, with TRBD2 as a possible D gene (5 bases). Trimming removed 4 bases from V and 6 bases from J, with 12 bases in between. Per the germline V gene, CDR1 is MNHNS and CDR2 is SASEGT. This CDR3 spans 14 amino acids. CDR3 DNA: TGTGCCAGCAGTGTTGTGGGAGTGGCCGGGGAGCTGTTTTTT. Translating it yields CASSVVGVAGELFF.

This clone has more than one count but fewer than ten. The chain has TRBV25-1 and TRBJ2-7; D remains ambiguous. The CDR3 is made up of 13 amino acids. The germline V gene encodes CDR1 MGHDK and CDR2 SYGVNS. The V end lost 4 bases, the J end lost 0 bases, and 7 bases lay between the germline ends. In DNA, the CDR3 is TGTGCCAGCAGTGCAGCCTCCTCCTACGAGCAGTACTTC. Translated: CASSAASSYEQYF.

This chain uses TRBV10-3 with TRBJ1-2; D is ambiguous. The CDR3 is 13 residues long. Germline loops: CDR1 ENHRY, CDR2 SYGVKD. Trimming pared 4 bases from V and 2 bases from J, leaving 8 bases between. CDR3 coding DNA: TGTGCCATCAGTGTCGAGAGGAACTATGGCTACACCTTC. It codes for CAISVERNYGYTF.

The chain has TRBV13 and TRBJ2-7; 12 bases align to TRBD2. Germline V gene data show CDR1 as PRHDT and CDR2 as FYEKMQ (reference sequence). With 9 bases clipped from V and 7 bases from J, the junction kept 10 bases outside the gene matches. This CDR3 spans 14 amino acids. The CDR3 DNA is TGTGCCAGTCGGACTAGCGGGGTACTACGGGAGCAGTACTTC. Translated, it gives CASRTSGVLREQYF.

This clone was picked up a small number of times. This chain links TRBV4-1 with TRBJ1-5; 8 bases fit TRBD1. This CDR3 comprises 16 residues. The V and J ends lost 0 bases and 5 bases, in that order; junction bases with no gene match: 6. Germline CDR1 reads MGHRA; CDR2 reads YSYEKL. CDR3 nucleotides: TGCGCCAGCAGCCAAGAGACAGGGGCGTCTTATCAGCCCCAGCATTTT. This sequence encodes CASSQETGASYQPQHF.

The V call is TRBV4-2, the J call TRBJ2-2; D is unclear. V lost 1 base and J 6 bases, leaving 12 bases between the germline ends. In germline, CDR1 is LGHNA, CDR2 YNFKEQ. This CDR3 comprises 15 residues. The CDR3 loop is CASSQVGFVPGELFF. CDR3 DNA: TGTGCCAGCAGCCAAGTAGGGTTCGTTCCCGGGGAGCTGTTTTTT.

As concerns this clone: Other DNA sequences of this sample code for an identical CDR3. The chain uses TRBV6-1 and TRBJ1-1, with TRBD1 identical over 9 bases. CDR3 length equals 13 residues. Trimming cost V 7 bases and J 3 bases; bases outside gene matches: 3. CDR1 and CDR2 (germline): MNHNS, SASEGT. This chain's CDR3 is CASTDRGDTEAFF. DNA for the CDR3: TGTGCCAGCACCGACAGGGGGGACACTGAAGCTTTCTTT.

V is TRBV10-3 and J is TRBJ2-3; no reliable D call. Looked up from germline, CDR1 is ENHRY and CDR2 is SYGVKD. V was shortened by 6 bases and J by 4 bases, with 8 bases between the two germline ends. This CDR3 spans 12 amino acids. CDR3 DNA: TGTGCCATCAGGGGTGATCCAGATACGCAGTATTTT. Its protein is CAIRGDPDTQYF.